Listed here are 26 T cell receptor beta chains from one sample, sequenced in a study of T cell responses to AZD1222 COVID-19 vaccine. Method: immunoSEQ multiplex PCR; TCRdb's copy keeps in-frame clones and lacks some. The sample contains about 54,000 clones, 65% to 90% of which appear only once. The source material was peripheral blood, sampled 28 days after the second AZD1222 dose. The receptors stem from an adult who received the AZD1222 COVID-19 vaccine.

The rearrangement joins TRBV10-1 to TRBJ2-5; D unclear. Germline CDR1 is WNHNN and CDR2 is SYGVQD (reference sequence). Trimming stripped 10 bases from V and 5 bases from J, with 14 bases between. The CDR3 runs 12 residues. CDR3 sequence (DNA): TGCGCCACCCGTCTACGGGCTGAGACCCAGTACTTC. Translating it yields CATRLRAETQYF.

The table lists this clone with a count of one. V usage is TRBV5-4 and J usage is TRBJ2-5, with 9 nucleotides matching TRBD2. Unmatched junction bases numbered 9, after V lost 4 bases and J lost 5 bases. CDR3 length: 15 residues. CDR1 and CDR2 from the germline V gene are SGHNT and YYREEE (reference sequence). The CDR3 sequence is CASSPPAGGTETQYF. CDR3 DNA sequence: TGTGCCAGCAGCCCTCCAGCGGGGGGAACGGAGACCCAGTACTTC.

The V gene is TRBV27, the J gene TRBJ2-7; possibly TRBD2 for D (5 bases). V was clipped by 8 bases and J by 0 bases, with 8 bases between them. This CDR3 region has 12 residues. CDR1 and CDR2 (germline): MNHEY, SMNVEV (reference sequence). This chain's CDR3 is CASVGNSYEQYF. The CDR3 nucleotides are TGTGCCAGCGTCGGGAACTCCTACGAGCAGTACTTC.

V is TRBV3-1 (or the pseudogene TRBV3-2) and J is TRBJ2-7; D gene ambiguous. V lost 5 bases, J lost 6 bases, and 8 bases lay in between. Germline-derived CDR1 and CDR2 are LGHDT and YNNKEL (reference sequence). This CDR3 comprises 11 residues. CDR3 protein: CASSLTGEQYF. The CDR3, as DNA: TGTGCCAGCAGCTTAACGGGCGAGCAGTACTTC.

This clone appeared once. The chain joins TRBV28 to TRBJ2-7; no definite D call. The CDR3 contains 13 residues. V lost 5 bases and J lost 6, with 14 bases in between. In germline, CDR1 is MDHEN, CDR2 SYDVKM. The CDR3 region is CASSSLLGGEQYF. As DNA, the CDR3 is TGTGCCAGCAGTAGTCTGCTGGGCGGCGAGCAGTACTTC. Using reference TRBV28 and TRBJ2-7 for the parts outside the CDR3, the full variable domain is DVKVTQSSRYLVKRTGEKVFLECVQDMDHENMFWYRQDPGLGLRLIYFSYDVKMKEKGDIPEGYSVSREKKERFSLILESASTNQTSMYLCASSSLLGGEQYFGPGTRLTVT.

This chain uses TRBV5-4 with TRBJ1-2; 7 bases are shared with TRBD1. With 0 bases clipped from V and 7 bases from J, the junction kept 6 bases outside the gene matches. The CDR3 runs 14 residues. Germline assignment: CDR1 SGHNT and CDR2 YYREEE (reference sequence). CDR3 protein: CASSLGAGQTGYTF. CDR3 bases: TGTGCCAGCAGCTTGGGTGCGGGACAGACTGGCTACACCTTC.

The chain employs TRBV2 and TRBJ2-1; D gene unclear. The CDR3 runs 13 residues. The ends were cut back, 1 base at V and 6 bases at J, with 7 bases in the middle. Germline V CDR1 and CDR2: SNHLY, FYNNEI. The CDR3 nucleotides read TGTGCCAGCAGTGAAGGTATTCCCAATGAGCAGTTCTTC. Its protein is CASSEGIPNEQFF.

The chain recombines TRBV9 with TRBJ2-2; D uncertain. CDR1 and CDR2 (germline): SGDLS, YYNGEE. The CDR3 extends over 13 amino acids. Trimming took 3 bases from V and 7 from J, leaving 10 bases between them. The CDR3 DNA reads as TGTGCCAGCAGCGCCTCTCCCGGCGGGGAGCTGTTTTTT. Protein: CASSASPGGELFF. Looking up the rest from reference TRBV9 and TRBJ2-2 gives the full variable domain: DSGVTQTPKHLITATGQRVTLRCSPRSGDLSVYWYQQSLDQGLQFLIQYYNGEERAKGNILERFSAQQFPDLHSELNLSSLELGDSALYFCASSASPGGELFFGEGSRLTVL.

This clone was counted once. The rearrangement joins TRBV28 to TRBJ1-1; TRBD1 matches at 8 bases. This CDR3 contains 15 residues. Per the germline V gene, CDR1 is MDHEN and CDR2 is SYDVKM. J lost 5 bases, V lost 2 bases, and 7 bases had no gene match. The CDR3 reads CASSLEQGASTEAFF. CDR3 DNA sequence: TGTGCCAGCAGTTTAGAGCAGGGGGCGAGTACTGAAGCTTTCTTT.

The rearrangement joins TRBV18 to TRBJ2-7; TRBD1 aligns across 7 bases. The length of the CDR3 is 14 residues. From germline, CDR1 is KGHSH and CDR2 LQKENI. J gave up 1 base and V 5 bases, and 5 bases lay outside the gene matches. Written as DNA, the CDR3 is TGTGCCAGCTCAAGACCGGGACAGTCCTACGAGCAGTACTTC. It is translated as CASSRPGQSYEQYF.

V usage is TRBV7-9 and J usage is TRBJ2-1, with D perhaps TRBD2 (6 bases). CDR1 is SEHNR and CDR2 is FQNEAQ in the germline V gene (reference sequence). This CDR3 is 15 amino acids long. V gave up 5 bases and J gave up 2 bases, with 13 bases separating them. The CDR3 loop reads CASSELALPYNEQFF. The CDR3 coding sequence is TGTGCCAGCAGCGAACTAGCCCTTCCCTACAATGAGCAGTTCTTC.

V is TRBV28 and J is TRBJ1-6; no definite D call. The germline CDR1 and CDR2 sequences are MDHEN and SYDVKM. There are 11 residues in the CDR3. Trimming cost V 5 bases and J 12 bases, with 8 bases left between them. The CDR3 region has the DNA TGTGCCAGCAGTCCGCCGGGACCCCTCCACTTT. Translation gives CASSPPGPLHF.

CDR3 nucleotides: TGTGCCAGCAGCTTGAGAGGAATAACCGGGGAGCTGTTTTTT. It encodes CASSLRGITGELFF. The gene calls are TRBV5-8 and TRBJ2-2, with no clear D. CDR3 length equals 14 residues. Germline V gene lookup returns CDR1 SGHTS and CDR2 YDEGEE. Trimming took 1 base from V and 5 from J, leaving 9 bases between them. Variable domain in full (rest from reference TRBV5-8 and TRBJ2-2): EAGVTQSPTHLIKTRGQQATLRCSPISGHTSVYWYQQALGLGLQFLLWYDEGEERNRGNFPPRFSGRQFPNYSSELNVNALELEDSALYLCASSLRGITGELFFGEGSRLTVL.

This clone has just one count. V is TRBV3-1 (or the pseudogene TRBV3-2) and J is TRBJ1-5, with D perhaps matching TRBD1 (5 bases). The germline V gene has CDR1 LGHDT and CDR2 YNNKEL (reference sequence). The germline V and J ends were trimmed by 1 base and 5 bases, with 24 bases remaining between them. This CDR3 has 19 amino acids. CDR3 nucleotides: TGTGCCAGCAGCCAAGTAGGGAGGGGCCAAACGAATCCTTATCAGCCCCAGCATTTT. Encoded protein: CASSQVGRGQTNPYQPQHF.

This clone was counted a single time. The genes are TRBV2 and TRBJ2-3, with 10 bases that match TRBD2. The length of the CDR3 is 17 residues. Germline V CDR1 and CDR2: SNHLY, FYNNEI. Losses at the gene ends were 0 bases for V and 2 bases for J; bases not matched to a gene: 5. CDR3 amino acids: CASSEARTSGLTDTQYF. The DNA for the CDR3 is TGTGCCAGCAGTGAAGCGCGGACTAGCGGACTCACAGATACGCAGTATTTT.

This clone was detected a few times. The chain couples TRBV23-1 to TRBJ1-2, with 11 bases lining up with TRBD1. TRBV23-1 qualifies as an ORF whose function is uncertain. Unmatched junction bases numbered 9, after V lost 3 bases and J lost 6 bases. This CDR3 region has 16 residues. The CDR3 protein is CASSHPGPGQGDGYTF. The CDR3 nucleotides are TGCGCCAGCAGTCACCCCGGCCCGGGACAGGGGGATGGCTACACCTTC.

This clone has a single count. This chain links TRBV6-5 with TRBJ1-1; TRBD1 aligns across 8 bases. The CDR3 extends over 12 amino acids. The junction had 6 bases not matched to a gene; V was cut back by 5 bases and J by 10 bases. CDR1 is MNHEY and CDR2 is SVGAGI in the germline V gene. DNA of the CDR3: TGTGCCAGCAGTACTGGACAGGGATCAGCTTTCTTT. The encoded protein is CASSTGQGSAFF.

The chain links TRBV4-1 to TRBJ1-3; no clear D gene. The V end was cut by 4 bases, the J end by 0 bases, with 10 bases between. This CDR3 comprises 15 residues. Germline values: CDR1 MGHRA, CDR2 YSYEKL. The chain's CDR3 is CASSPSESSGNTIYF. The DNA for the CDR3 is TGCGCCAGCAGCCCATCGGAGAGCTCTGGAAACACCATATATTTT.

The V gene is TRBV30, the J gene TRBJ1-5; D possibly corresponds to TRBD1 (6 bases). The CDR3 length is 17 residues. The germline gives CDR1 GTSNPN, CDR2 SVGIG (reference sequence). V was clipped by 0 bases and J by 4 bases, with 19 bases between them. CDR3 region: CAWSVCRQGRANQPQHF. Here the CDR3 DNA reads TGTGCCTGGAGTGTATGTCGGCAGGGGCGAGCAAATCAGCCCCAGCATTTT.

V and J are TRBV19 and TRBJ2-7; no reliable D call. Germline V gene lookup returns CDR1 LNHDA and CDR2 SQIVND (reference sequence). This CDR3 is built from 16 residues. V was cut by 3 bases and J by 5 bases, with 20 bases left in between. CDR3 sequence reads: CASSIASTAPHHEQYF. In DNA form, the CDR3 reads TGTGCCAGTAGTATCGCATCTACGGCCCCCCACCACGAGCAGTACTTC.

The V call is TRBV7-9, the J call TRBJ1-1; D remains unclear. The CDR3 runs 16 residues. V was shortened by 2 bases and J by 1 base, with 14 bases between the two germline ends. The V gene's germline CDR1 is SEHNR and CDR2 FQNEAQ (reference sequence). In nucleotides, the CDR3 is TGTGCCAGCAGCTTAAATTGGGCAGGTCGGAACACTGAAGCTTTCTTT. This sequence encodes CASSLNWAGRNTEAFF.

The genes are TRBV3-1 (or the pseudogene TRBV3-2) and TRBJ1-1; tentatively, D is TRBD1 (6 bases). Germline V gives CDR1 LGHDT, CDR2 YNNKEL (reference sequence). V lost 4 bases and J 2 bases, leaving 11 bases between the germline ends. CDR3 length: 14 residues. The DNA for the CDR3 is TGTGCCAGCAGCCTCAGGGGAGGTAACACTGAAGCTTTCTTT. This codes for CASSLRGGNTEAFF.

The chain has TRBV9 and TRBJ2-2, with TRBD1 matching over 7 bases. V shed 6 bases and J 4 bases; nucleotides not matched to a gene: 9. Germline CDR1 SGDLS, CDR2 YYNGEE. This CDR3 contains 15 residues. The CDR3 sequence is CASNTGVQGTGELFF. CDR3 in DNA: TGTGCCAGCAACACAGGGGTTCAGGGCACCGGGGAGCTGTTTTTT.

The V gene is TRBV5-1, the J gene TRBJ2-7, with D tentatively TRBD1 or TRBD2 (6 bases each). The CDR3 consists of 15 residues. Trimming removed 2 bases at V and 1 base at J, with 13 bases between. CDR1 SGHRS and CDR2 YFSETQ come from the germline V gene. DNA for the CDR3: TGCGCCAGCAGCTTTTTATCGGGGGCTTCCTACGAGCAGTACTTC. Amino acids: CASSFLSGASYEQYF. The full variable domain, with the rest looked up from reference TRBV5-1 and TRBJ2-7, is KAGVTQTPRYLIKTRGQQVTLSCSPISGHRSVSWYQQTPGQGLQFLFEYFSETQRNKGNFPGRFSGRQFSNSRSEMNVSTLELGDSALYLCASSFLSGASYEQYFGPGTRLTVT.

J is TRBJ1-2 and V is TRBV2; unclear D gene. Trimming pared 6 bases from V and 0 bases from J, leaving 14 bases between. The germline CDR1 and CDR2 sequences are SNHLY and FYNNEI. The CDR3 is 15 amino acids. CDR3 DNA sequence: TGTGCCAGCAGCGCGGACGGAAGATCTAACTATGGCTACACCTTC. Translating gives CASSADGRSNYGYTF.

The chain links TRBV7-9 to TRBJ1-2; a possible D gene is TRBD1 (5 bases). The germline V gene has CDR1 SEHNR and CDR2 FQNEAQ (reference sequence). V was shortened by 0 bases and J by 7 bases, with 12 bases between the two germline ends. The CDR3 consists of 14 residues. The CDR3 sequence is CASSLAIEGAGYTF. The CDR3 nucleotides are TGTGCCAGCAGCTTAGCGATTGAAGGGGCTGGCTACACCTTC.